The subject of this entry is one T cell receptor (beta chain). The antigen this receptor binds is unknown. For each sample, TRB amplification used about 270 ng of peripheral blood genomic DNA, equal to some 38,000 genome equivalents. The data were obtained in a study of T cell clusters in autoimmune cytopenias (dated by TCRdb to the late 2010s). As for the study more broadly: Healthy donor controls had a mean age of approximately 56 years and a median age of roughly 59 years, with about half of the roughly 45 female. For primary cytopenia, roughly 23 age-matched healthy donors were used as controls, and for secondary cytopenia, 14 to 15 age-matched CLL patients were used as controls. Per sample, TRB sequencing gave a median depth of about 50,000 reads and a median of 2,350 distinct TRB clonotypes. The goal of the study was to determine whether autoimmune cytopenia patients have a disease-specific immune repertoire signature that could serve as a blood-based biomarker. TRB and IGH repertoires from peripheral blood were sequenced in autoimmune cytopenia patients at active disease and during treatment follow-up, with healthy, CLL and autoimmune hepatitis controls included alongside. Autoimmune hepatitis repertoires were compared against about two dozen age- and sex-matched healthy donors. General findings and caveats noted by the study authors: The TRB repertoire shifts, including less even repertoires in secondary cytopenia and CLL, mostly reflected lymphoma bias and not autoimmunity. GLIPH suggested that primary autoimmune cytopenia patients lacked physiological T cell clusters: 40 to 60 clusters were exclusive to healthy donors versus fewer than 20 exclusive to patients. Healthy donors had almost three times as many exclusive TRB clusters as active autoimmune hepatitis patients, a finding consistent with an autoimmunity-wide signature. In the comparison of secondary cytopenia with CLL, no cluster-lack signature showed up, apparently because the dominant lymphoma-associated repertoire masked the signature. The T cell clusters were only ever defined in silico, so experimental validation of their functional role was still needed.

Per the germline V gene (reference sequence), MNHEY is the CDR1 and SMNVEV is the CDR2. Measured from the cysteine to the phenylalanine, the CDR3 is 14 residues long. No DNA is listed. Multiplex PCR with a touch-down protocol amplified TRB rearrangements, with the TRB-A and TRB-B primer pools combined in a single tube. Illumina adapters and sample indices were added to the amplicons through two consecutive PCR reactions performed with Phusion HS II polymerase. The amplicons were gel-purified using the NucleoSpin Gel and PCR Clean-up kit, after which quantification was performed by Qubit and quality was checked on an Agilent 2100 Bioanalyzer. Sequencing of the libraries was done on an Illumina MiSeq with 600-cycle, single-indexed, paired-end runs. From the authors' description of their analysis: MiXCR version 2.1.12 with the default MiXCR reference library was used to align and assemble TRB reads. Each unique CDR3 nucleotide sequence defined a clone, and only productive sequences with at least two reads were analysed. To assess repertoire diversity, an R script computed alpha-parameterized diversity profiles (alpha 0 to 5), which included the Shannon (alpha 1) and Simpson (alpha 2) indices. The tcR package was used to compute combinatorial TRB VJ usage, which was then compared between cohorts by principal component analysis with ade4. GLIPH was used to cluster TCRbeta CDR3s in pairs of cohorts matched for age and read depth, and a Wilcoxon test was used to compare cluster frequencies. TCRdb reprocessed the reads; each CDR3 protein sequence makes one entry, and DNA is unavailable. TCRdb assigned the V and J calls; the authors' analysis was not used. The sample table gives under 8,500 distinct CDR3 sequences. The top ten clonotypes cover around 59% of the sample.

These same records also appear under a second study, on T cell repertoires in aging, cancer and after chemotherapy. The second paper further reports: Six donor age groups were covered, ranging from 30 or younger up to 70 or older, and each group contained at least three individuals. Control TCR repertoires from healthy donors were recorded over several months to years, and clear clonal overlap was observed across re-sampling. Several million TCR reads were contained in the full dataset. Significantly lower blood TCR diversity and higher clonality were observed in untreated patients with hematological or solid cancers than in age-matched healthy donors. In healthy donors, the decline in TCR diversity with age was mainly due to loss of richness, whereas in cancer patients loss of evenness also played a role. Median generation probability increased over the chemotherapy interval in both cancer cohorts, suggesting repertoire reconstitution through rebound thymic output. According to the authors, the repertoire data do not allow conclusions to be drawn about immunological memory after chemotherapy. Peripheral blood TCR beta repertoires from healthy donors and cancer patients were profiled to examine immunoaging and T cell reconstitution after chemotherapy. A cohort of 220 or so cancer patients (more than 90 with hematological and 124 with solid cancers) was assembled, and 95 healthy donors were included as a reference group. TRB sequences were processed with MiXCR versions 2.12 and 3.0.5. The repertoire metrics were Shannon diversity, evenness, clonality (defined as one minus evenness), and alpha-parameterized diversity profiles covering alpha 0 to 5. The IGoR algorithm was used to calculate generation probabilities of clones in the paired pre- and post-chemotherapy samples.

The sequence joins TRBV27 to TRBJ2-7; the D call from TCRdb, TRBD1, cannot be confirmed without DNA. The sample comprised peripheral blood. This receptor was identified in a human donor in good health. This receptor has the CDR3 CASSFGGFHYEQYF.